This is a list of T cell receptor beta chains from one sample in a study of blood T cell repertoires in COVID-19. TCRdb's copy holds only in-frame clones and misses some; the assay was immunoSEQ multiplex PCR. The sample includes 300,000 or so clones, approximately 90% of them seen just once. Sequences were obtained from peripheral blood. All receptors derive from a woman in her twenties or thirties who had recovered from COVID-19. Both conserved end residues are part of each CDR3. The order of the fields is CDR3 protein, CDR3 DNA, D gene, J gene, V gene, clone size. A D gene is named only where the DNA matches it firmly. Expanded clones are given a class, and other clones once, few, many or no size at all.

CDR3aa: CASSPAGAISQHF
CDR3nt: TGTGCCAGCAGCCCAGCGGGAGCAATCTCCCAGCATTTT
d_gene: NA
j_gene: TRBJ1-5
v_gene: TRBV7-2
abundance: once

CDR3aa: CASSLTLAGGLEDTQYF
CDR3nt: TGTGCCAGCAGTCTCACCCTAGCGGGGGGGTTAGAAGATACGCAGTATTTT
d_gene: TRBD2
j_gene: TRBJ2-3
v_gene: TRBV7-2
abundance: NA

CDR3aa: CASRGGSSGNTIYF
CDR3nt: TGTGCCAGCAGGGGCGGGAGCTCTGGAAACACCATATATTTT
d_gene: NA
j_gene: TRBJ1-3
v_gene: TRBV2
abundance: NA

CDR3aa: CASRLTGGMDSPLHF
CDR3nt: TGTGCCAGCAGACTCACAGGGGGCATGGATTCACCCCTCCACTTT
d_gene: TRBD1
j_gene: TRBJ1-6
v_gene: TRBV7-2
abundance: NA

CDR3aa: CASSPPVSSPLHF
CDR3nt: TGTGCCAGCAGCCCCCCCGTTAGTTCACCCCTCCACTTT
d_gene: NA
j_gene: TRBJ1-6
v_gene: TRBV6-5
abundance: NA

CDR3aa: CASSLGGGRYEQFF
CDR3nt: TGTGCCAGCAGCTTGGGCGGGGGGCGCTATGAGCAGTTCTTC
d_gene: TRBD2
j_gene: TRBJ2-1
v_gene: TRBV5-4
abundance: NA

CDR3aa: CASRQEDEKLFF
CDR3nt: TGTGCCAGCAGGCAGGAGGATGAAAAACTGTTTTTT
d_gene: NA
j_gene: TRBJ1-4
v_gene: TRBV2
abundance: NA

CDR3aa: CASSPEGGSYNSPLHF
CDR3nt: TGTGCCAGCTCACCTGAAGGGGGCTCCTATAATTCACCCCTCCACTTT
d_gene: NA
j_gene: TRBJ1-6
v_gene: TRBV18
abundance: NA

CDR3aa: CASSLIGTGTSPLHF
CDR3nt: TGTGCCAGCAGCTTAATAGGGACAGGGACCTCACCCCTCCACTTT
d_gene: TRBD1
j_gene: TRBJ1-6
v_gene: TRBV7-2
abundance: NA

CDR3aa: CASREGAQPQHF
CDR3nt: TGTGCCAGCAGGGAGGGGGCTCAGCCCCAGCATTTT
d_gene: TRBD1
j_gene: TRBJ1-5
v_gene: TRBV6-1
abundance: NA

CDR3aa: CASKQEPYGYTF
CDR3nt: TGTGCCAGCAAACAGGAGCCCTATGGCTACACCTTC
d_gene: NA
j_gene: TRBJ1-2
v_gene: TRBV28
abundance: NA

CDR3aa: CASSPDSALEAFF
CDR3nt: TGTGCCAGCTCACCGGACAGCGCCCTTGAAGCTTTCTTT
d_gene: NA
j_gene: TRBJ1-1
v_gene: TRBV18
abundance: NA

CDR3aa: CASSVSSGGAYEQYF
CDR3nt: TGTGCCAGCAGCGTTTCATCGGGCGGGGCCTACGAGCAGTACTTC
d_gene: NA
j_gene: TRBJ2-7
v_gene: TRBV9
abundance: NA

CDR3aa: CASRLGDRGGTEAFF
CDR3nt: TGTGCCAGCAGGTTGGGGGACAGGGGCGGGACTGAAGCTTTCTTT
d_gene: TRBD1
j_gene: TRBJ1-1
v_gene: TRBV5-4
abundance: NA

CDR3aa: CASSSPRRPLGEQFF
CDR3nt: TGTGCCAGCAGCTCCCCAAGGCGGCCCCTTGGTGAGCAGTTCTTC
d_gene: NA
j_gene: TRBJ2-1
v_gene: TRBV9
abundance: NA

CDR3aa: CASSEVGTLSDSGNTIYF
CDR3nt: TGTGCCAGCAGTGAGGTCGGGACATTGTCCGACTCTGGAAACACCATATATTTT
d_gene: NA
j_gene: TRBJ1-3
v_gene: TRBV2
abundance: NA

CDR3aa: CASSNGLISGASTDTQYF
CDR3nt: TGTGCCAGCAGCAACGGGCTAATAAGCGGAGCTAGCACAGATACGCAGTATTTT
d_gene: NA
j_gene: TRBJ2-3
v_gene: TRBV14
abundance: NA

CDR3aa: CASNLRTGEHATNEKLFF
CDR3nt: TGTGCCAGCAATCTAAGGACAGGGGAACATGCAACTAATGAAAAACTGTTTTTT
d_gene: TRBD1
j_gene: TRBJ1-4
v_gene: TRBV2
abundance: NA

CDR3aa: CASSFVEVDPEAFF
CDR3nt: TGTGCCAGCAGTTTTGTGGAGGTTGATCCTGAAGCTTTCTTT
d_gene: NA
j_gene: TRBJ1-1
v_gene: TRBV6-6
abundance: NA

CDR3aa: CASSLGSSTDTQYF
CDR3nt: TGTGCCAGCAGCTTAGGTTCTAGCACAGATACGCAGTATTTT
d_gene: NA
j_gene: TRBJ2-3
v_gene: TRBV7-2
abundance: NA

CDR3aa: CASSLGTSANYEQYF
CDR3nt: TGTGCCAGCAGCTTGGGTACTAGCGCAAACTACGAGCAGTACTTC
d_gene: TRBD2
j_gene: TRBJ2-7
v_gene: TRBV5-4
abundance: NA

CDR3aa: CASSVTTAFEAFF
CDR3nt: TGTGCCAGCAGCGTAACAACAGCCTTTGAAGCTTTCTTT
d_gene: NA
j_gene: TRBJ1-1
v_gene: TRBV7-3
abundance: NA

CDR3aa: CASSLIGQGSRNEQFF
CDR3nt: TGTGCCAGCAGTTTAATTGGACAGGGCTCTCGGAATGAGCAGTTCTTC
d_gene: TRBD1
j_gene: TRBJ2-1
v_gene: TRBV28
abundance: NA

CDR3aa: CASSVGLGRTDTQYF
CDR3nt: TGTGCCAGCAGTGTCGGTCTAGGTCGCACAGATACGCAGTATTTT
d_gene: NA
j_gene: TRBJ2-3
v_gene: TRBV2
abundance: NA

CDR3aa: CASSRAGDTSYEQYF
CDR3nt: TGTGCCAGCAGCCGGGCGGGGGACACCTCCTACGAGCAGTACTTC
d_gene: NA
j_gene: TRBJ2-7
v_gene: TRBV7-3
abundance: NA

CDR3aa: CASSQERGNEKLFF
CDR3nt: TGTGCCAGCAGCCAAGAACGGGGGAATGAAAAACTGTTTTTT
d_gene: NA
j_gene: TRBJ1-4
v_gene: TRBV4-2
abundance: NA

CDR3aa: CASSFGGNQGNTEAFF
CDR3nt: TGCGCCAGCAGCTTTGGTGGGAATCAGGGGAACACTGAAGCTTTCTTT
d_gene: NA
j_gene: TRBJ1-1
v_gene: TRBV5-1
abundance: NA

CDR3aa: CASSPMNLANSPLHF
CDR3nt: TGTGCCAGTAGTCCCATGAATTTAGCTAATTCACCCCTCCACTTT
d_gene: NA
j_gene: TRBJ1-6
v_gene: TRBV19
abundance: NA

CDR3aa: CASRKGQVNQPQHF
CDR3nt: TGTGCCAGTAGGAAAGGACAGGTCAATCAGCCCCAGCATTTT
d_gene: TRBD1
j_gene: TRBJ1-5
v_gene: TRBV19
abundance: NA

CDR3aa: CASSLKVRSSGGGTDTQYF
CDR3nt: TGTGCCAGCAGCTTAAAAGTTAGGTCTAGCGGGGGGGGCACAGATACGCAGTATTTT
d_gene: TRBD2
j_gene: TRBJ2-3
v_gene: TRBV7-3
abundance: once

CDR3aa: CASSSDWTGLNTEAFF
CDR3nt: TGTGCCAGCAGTTCCGACTGGACAGGATTGAACACTGAAGCTTTCTTT
d_gene: TRBD1
j_gene: TRBJ1-1
v_gene: TRBV6-2/TRBV6-3
abundance: once

CDR3aa: CASSPGQLSNTEAFF
CDR3nt: TGTGCCAGCTCACCAGGACAGCTTTCGAACACTGAAGCTTTCTTT
d_gene: NA
j_gene: TRBJ1-1
v_gene: TRBV18
abundance: NA

CDR3aa: CASSQGDRGPEKLFF
CDR3nt: TGTGCCAGCAGCCAAGGGGACAGGGGACCTGAAAAACTGTTTTTT
d_gene: TRBD1
j_gene: TRBJ1-4
v_gene: TRBV7-2
abundance: NA

CDR3aa: CASSWPGQPYEQYF
CDR3nt: TGTGCCAGCAGCTGGCCGGGACAGCCCTACGAGCAGTACTTC
d_gene: TRBD1
j_gene: TRBJ2-7
v_gene: TRBV7-2
abundance: NA

CDR3aa: CASTTGSETQYF
CDR3nt: TGTGCCAGCACCACAGGTTCCGAGACCCAGTACTTC
d_gene: NA
j_gene: TRBJ2-5
v_gene: TRBV2
abundance: few

CDR3aa: CASSPDRGSYGYTF
CDR3nt: TGTGCCAGCTCTCCAGACAGGGGGAGCTATGGCTACACCTTC
d_gene: TRBD1
j_gene: TRBJ1-2
v_gene: TRBV18
abundance: NA

CDR3aa: CATSDSDSFYGYTF
CDR3nt: TGTGCCACCAGTGATTCAGACAGCTTCTATGGCTACACCTTC
d_gene: NA
j_gene: TRBJ1-2
v_gene: TRBV24-1
abundance: NA

CDR3aa: CASSLPSGGRSQETQYF
CDR3nt: TGTGCCAGCAGCTTACCCAGCGGGGGGCGATCGCAAGAGACCCAGTACTTC
d_gene: TRBD2
j_gene: TRBJ2-5
v_gene: TRBV5-4
abundance: NA

CDR3aa: CASSLATGSDTQYF
CDR3nt: TGTGCCAGCAGCTTAGCCACCGGGTCAGATACGCAGTATTTT
d_gene: NA
j_gene: TRBJ2-3
v_gene: TRBV7-2
abundance: NA

CDR3aa: CASSSPGGQGGAAGELFF
CDR3nt: TGTGCCAGCAGTTCACCCGGGGGGCAGGGAGGGGCGGCCGGGGAGCTGTTTTTT
d_gene: NA
j_gene: TRBJ2-2
v_gene: TRBV27
abundance: NA

CDR3aa: CASSSVPGQTSGANVLTF
CDR3nt: TGTGCCAGCAGCTCCGTTCCAGGGCAGACATCTGGGGCCAACGTCCTGACTTTC
d_gene: NA
j_gene: TRBJ2-6
v_gene: TRBV7-9
abundance: NA